These T cell receptor beta chains were read from a single sample in a study of blood T cells in healthy people across ages. TCRdb re-analysed the 5' RACE reads in MiXCR, keeping a single row per CDR3 protein. In the table there are about 680,000 distinct CDR3 sequences, roughly 49% of which are singletons. Sequenced material: blood. The receptors were gathered from a woman aged 55-75 years in good health. CDR3s include the opening cysteine and the closing phenylalanine or tryptophan. D genes are given only for firm matches. The listing skips clone size in some rows; elsewhere it reads once, few, many or a size class.

size	D	J	V	CDR3	DNA
-	TRBD2	TRBJ2-7	TRBV12-3/TRBV12-4	CASSRTSGVRRYEQYF	TGTGCCAGCAGTCGGACTAGCGGGGTCAGGAGATACGAGCAGTACTTC
-	-	TRBJ1-2	TRBV6-5	CASSYRGQTSGNYGYTF	TGTGCCAGCAGTTACCGTGGACAAACTAGCGGGAACTATGGCTACACCTTC
-	-	TRBJ2-7	TRBV12-3/TRBV12-4	CASSFAGYREGERYF	TGTGCCAGCAGTTTCGCAGGGTATCGTGAGGGAGAGCGGTACTTC
few	-	TRBJ1-2	TRBV12-3/TRBV12-4	CASNYRGSLPDVYGYTF	TGTGCCAGCAATTACCGGGGTTCTCTACCAGACGTCTATGGCTACACCTTC
few	TRBD2	TRBJ2-7	TRBV20-1	CSARSLAGLYKAYEQYF	TGCAGTGCTAGGTCTCTAGCGGGGTTGTACAAAGCCTACGAGCAGTACTTC
-	TRBD1	TRBJ2-4	TRBV30	CAWSPGTGLNIQYF	TGTGCCTGGAGTCCCGGGACAGGGTTAAACATTCAGTACTTC
-	-	TRBJ1-2	TRBV15	CATSRGLLYGYTF	TGTGCCACCAGCAGGGGTCTTCTCTATGGCTACACCTTC
-	-	TRBJ2-5	TRBV7-9	CASSSYRTRPYQETQYF	TGTGCCAGCAGCTCGTATCGGACAAGGCCGTACCAGGAGACCCAGTACTTC
-	TRBD1	TRBJ1-6	TRBV28	CASSFPGQTNSPLHF	TGTGCCAGCAGTTTTCCGGGACAGACAAATTCACCCCTCCACTTT
-	TRBD1	TRBJ1-1	TRBV29-1	CSVTDRGRTSTEAFF	TGCAGCGTCACGGACAGGGGGAGAACCAGCACTGAAGCTTTCTTT
few	TRBD2	TRBJ2-3	TRBV29-1	CSAQGLAEGTDTQYF	TGCAGCGCCCAAGGACTAGCGGAAGGCACAGATACGCAGTATTTT
-	TRBD2	TRBJ2-3	TRBV29-1	CSVDGTSGSLDTQYF	TGCAGCGTTGACGGGACTAGCGGGAGTTTAGATACGCAGTATTTT
once	-	TRBJ2-7	TRBV4-3	CASSQGPTNSYEQYF	TGCGCCAGCAGCCAGGGACCTACCAACTCCTACGAGCAGTACTTC
-	-	TRBJ2-5	TRBV28	CASSPVRGGGQETQYF	TGTGCCAGCAGTCCGGTGAGAGGAGGAGGACAAGAGACCCAGTACTTC
-	-	TRBJ2-5	TRBV7-2	CASSLEAARETQYF	TGTGCCAGCAGCTTAGAAGCAGCGAGAGAGACCCAGTACTTC
-	-	TRBJ1-4	TRBV20-1	CSAKQGNEKLFF	TGCAGTGCTAAGCAGGGCAATGAAAAACTGTTTTTT
-	-	TRBJ2-7	TRBV20-1	CSARAYTHSYEQYF	TGCAGTGCTAGAGCCTACACTCATTCCTACGAGCAGTACTTC
-	-	TRBJ2-7	TRBV6-1	CASSGHYEQYF	TGTGCCAGCAGTGGCCACTACGAGCAGTACTTC
-	-	TRBJ1-2	TRBV27	CASSLSRVDFYGYTF	TGTGCCAGCAGTTTATCCCGGGTAGATTTCTATGGCTACACCTTC
-	-	TRBJ2-7	TRBV12-3/TRBV12-4	CASSWKRGTSYEQYF	TGTGCCAGCAGTTGGAAGAGGGGAACCTCCTACGAGCAGTACTTC
few	-	TRBJ2-4	TRBV4-3	CASSQEPLASGEQYF	TGCGCCAGCAGCCAAGAGCCACTAGCTTCGGGGGAGCAGTACTTC
-	TRBD2	TRBJ2-1	TRBV20-1	CSARDRLAGGPCEQFF	TGCAGTGCTAGAGACAGACTAGCGGGAGGGCCGTGTGAGCAGTTCTTC
-	-	TRBJ2-3	TRBV5-1	CASSLSGASESDTQYF	TGCGCCAGCAGCTTGAGTGGGGCGTCAGAATCAGATACGCAGTATTTT
-	TRBD1	TRBJ2-1	TRBV4-3	CASSQGTGSIGDEQFF	TGCGCCAGCAGCCAAGGGACAGGGTCAATTGGGGATGAGCAGTTCTTC
-	-	TRBJ1-1	TRBV5-6	CAGSPGGPNTEAFF	TGTGCCGGCAGCCCCGGGGGGCCGAACACTGAAGCTTTCTTT
-	TRBD2	TRBJ2-7	TRBV28	CASRAGDYEQYF	TGTGCCAGCAGAGCGGGGGACTACGAGCAGTACTTC
-	TRBD1	TRBJ2-4	TRBV5-1	CASSHPTTGSQNIQYF	TGCGCCAGCAGCCACCCCACGACAGGGTCGCAAAACATTCAGTACTTC
-	-	TRBJ2-2	TRBV9	CASSVLGQNTGELFF	TGTGCCAGCAGCGTACTCGGGCAGAACACCGGGGAGCTGTTTTTT
-	-	TRBJ2-5	TRBV7-2	CASSFWDGLETQYF	TGTGCCAGCAGCTTTTGGGACGGCTTGGAGACCCAGTACTTC
few	TRBD2	TRBJ2-7	TRBV6-2/TRBV6-3	CASSATSGYEQYF	TGTGCCAGCAGCGCCACTAGCGGGTACGAGCAGTACTTC
-	-	TRBJ2-3	TRBV25-1	CASSEFVRVGDTQYF	TGTGCCAGCAGTGAATTTGTCAGGGTGGGGGATACGCAGTATTTT
-	TRBD2	TRBJ2-7	TRBV3-1	CASRRESTYEQYF	TGTGCCAGCAGGCGGGAGTCTACCTACGAGCAGTACTTC
few	TRBD2	TRBJ2-5	TRBV24-1	CATSVASGSRETQYF	TGTGCCACCAGTGTGGCTAGCGGGAGTCGGGAGACCCAGTACTTC
-	-	TRBJ2-3	TRBV12-3/TRBV12-4	CASSLDGWGTDTQYF	TGTGCCAGCAGTTTAGACGGTTGGGGTACAGATACGCAGTATTTT
-	TRBD2	TRBJ2-7	TRBV5-1	CASRTGTSSYERYF	TGCGCCAGCAGGACCGGGACTAGCTCCTACGAGCGGTACTTC
-	-	TRBJ2-7	TRBV28	CASWTGGEIARSSYEQYF	TGTGCCAGCTGGACCGGGGGCGAGATAGCGCGAAGCTCCTACGAGCAGTACTTC
-	-	TRBJ2-3	TRBV7-2	CASSYYSGEDTQYF	TGTGCCAGCAGCTACTACTCGGGCGAAGATACGCAGTATTTT
-	TRBD2	TRBJ2-3	TRBV20-1	CSATRLSGGSTDTQYF	TGCAGTGCCACCAGGCTGAGCGGGGGAAGCACAGATACGCAGTATTTT
-	-	TRBJ2-7	TRBV5-1	CASSPQGPPYEQYF	TGCGCCAGCAGCCCGCAGGGCCCTCCCTACGAGCAGTACTTC
-	TRBD2	TRBJ2-1	TRBV30	CAWKWGLAGYNEQFF	TGTGCCTGGAAGTGGGGACTAGCGGGCTACAATGAGCAGTTCTTC
-	-	TRBJ2-7	TRBV10-3	CAIQGHRSYEQYF	TGTGCCATCCAGGGACATCGATCCTACGAGCAGTACTTC
once	-	TRBJ2-7	TRBV6-2/TRBV6-3	CASSRTRLTDEQYF	TGTGCCAGCAGTCGAACGCGTTTAACGGACGAGCAGTACTTC
-	-	TRBJ2-1	TRBV7-3	CASSAGSGGSYNEQFF	TGTGCCAGCAGCGCCGGCAGCGGAGGCTCCTACAATGAGCAGTTCTTC
-	-	TRBJ1-6	TRBV20-1	CSAPSVPGTYNSPLHF	TGCAGTGCTCCCTCAGTCCCCGGGACGTATAATTCACCCCTCCACTTT
few	-	TRBJ1-5	TRBV12-3/TRBV12-4	CASSQNSNQPQHF	TGTGCCAGCAGCCAAAATAGCAATCAGCCCCAGCATTTT
-	-	TRBJ2-1	TRBV5-1	CASSSVGSYNEQFF	TGCGCCAGCAGCTCGGTGGGCTCCTACAATGAGCAGTTCTTC
-	-	TRBJ1-6	TRBV20-1	CSARGDGDYSPLHF	TGCAGTGCTAGAGGGGACGGGGATTATTCACCCCTCCACTTT
-	-	TRBJ1-2	TRBV13	CASSLTFPGQNGYTF	TGTGCCAGCAGCTTAACGTTTCCAGGGCAGAATGGCTACACCTTC
-	-	TRBJ2-1	TRBV29-1	CSVLGTGSSYNEQFF	TGCAGCGTACTTGGAACGGGAAGCTCCTACAATGAGCAGTTCTTC
-	TRBD1	TRBJ1-2	TRBV14	CASSLITGGADYGYTF	TGTGCCAGCAGCCTGATCACAGGGGGCGCGGACTATGGCTACACCTTC
-	-	TRBJ2-5	TRBV9	CASSVAPHQPQETQYF	TGTGCCAGCAGCGTGGCCCCCCACCAGCCGCAAGAGACCCAGTACTTC
-	-	TRBJ2-5	TRBV15	CATSREADETQYF	TGTGCCACCAGCAGGGAGGCGGATGAGACCCAGTACTTC
-	-	TRBJ2-6	TRBV21-1	CASKWRVNRSGANVLTF	TGTGCCAGCAAATGGCGAGTTAATCGCTCTGGGGCCAACGTCCTGACTTTC
few	-	TRBJ1-2	TRBV25-1	CASRGRGHGYTF	TGTGCCAGCCGGGGGAGGGGACATGGCTACACCTTC
-	TRBD1	TRBJ2-7	TRBV4-1	CASSHPKGTVANEQYF	TGCGCCAGCAGCCATCCTAAAGGGACAGTCGCAAACGAGCAGTACTTC
few	TRBD2	TRBJ2-1	TRBV20-1	CSAEREGYTDEQFF	TGCAGTGCCGAGAGGGAGGGCTACACCGATGAGCAGTTCTTC
few	-	TRBJ2-1	TRBV20-1	CSALRADEQFF	TGCAGTGCTCTTAGAGCTGATGAGCAGTTCTTC
-	-	TRBJ2-3	TRBV20-1	CSATPGTDTQYF	TGCAGTGCTACTCCCGGCACAGATACGCAGTATTTT
-	TRBD2	TRBJ2-1	TRBV29-1	CSVEAGAYNEQFF	TGCAGCGTTGAGGCGGGAGCCTACAATGAGCAGTTCTTC
-	-	TRBJ2-2	TRBV29-1	CSVVVTDPNTGELFF	TGCAGCGTTGTCGTGACGGACCCGAACACCGGGGAGCTGTTTTTT